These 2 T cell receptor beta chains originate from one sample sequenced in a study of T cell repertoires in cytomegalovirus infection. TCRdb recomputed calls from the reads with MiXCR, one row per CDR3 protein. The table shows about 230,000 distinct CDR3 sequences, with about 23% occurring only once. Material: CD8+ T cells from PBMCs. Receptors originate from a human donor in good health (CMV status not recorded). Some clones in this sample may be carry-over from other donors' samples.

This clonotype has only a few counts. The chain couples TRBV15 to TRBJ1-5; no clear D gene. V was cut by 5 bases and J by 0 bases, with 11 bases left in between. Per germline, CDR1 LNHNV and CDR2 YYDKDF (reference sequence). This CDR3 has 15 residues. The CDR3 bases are TGTGCCACCAGCCTAGTGGCAGTTAGCAATCAGCCCCAGCATTTT. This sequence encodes CATSLVAVSNQPQHF.

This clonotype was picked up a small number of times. Here the CDR3 reads CASSHSNQPQHF. DNA of the CDR3: TGTGCCAGCAGTCATAGCAATCAGCCCCAGCATTTT. This chain connects TRBV27 to TRBJ1-5; D unclear. The CDR3 covers 12 residues. Trimming took off 5 bases at V and 0 bases at J, with 2 bases between the two ends. CDR1 is MNHEY, CDR2 SMNVEV, per germline (reference sequence).